The subject of this entry is one TCR beta chain. The data originate from a study of blood T cells in healthy people across ages. A sample-barcoded 5' primer and a J-beta primer mix were used in a second PCR of about 6 to 11 cycles. MiXCR, applied by TCRdb to the 5' RACE reads, yields one record per CDR3 protein. The sample shows about 800,000 distinct CDR3 sequences, roughly 64% of them seen only once. This receptor was identified in a man aged 25-45 years in good health. Sequenced material: blood.

The CDR3 loop reads CASSIATLGANVLTF. In DNA form, the CDR3 reads TGTGCCAGCTCGATCGCCACGTTGGGGGCCAACGTCCTGACTTTC. The V gene is TRBV18, the J gene TRBJ2-6, with D hard to call. This CDR3 has 15 amino acids. V dropped 6 bases and J dropped 4 bases, with 13 bases sitting between them. Germline loops: CDR1 KGHSH, CDR2 LQKENI.